The rows below give T cell receptor beta chains drawn from one sample of a study of CD8+ T cells in alopecia areata. TCRdb's copy holds only in-frame clones and misses some; the assay was immunoSEQ multiplex PCR. The data contain about 190,000 clones, roughly three fifths of them singletons. The sample was CD4+ T cells sorted from blood, taken at week 4, from a patient treated with tofacitinib. The receptor source for this set is a human donor with alopecia areata. Each CDR3 is given with its conserved first and last residue. The order of the fields is D gene, clone size, V gene, J gene, CDR3 protein, CDR3 DNA. The D gene is left open where the match is weak. Clone size appears in some rows only: once, few, many, or a class for an expanded clone.

.,.,TRBV9,TRBJ2-5,CASSVGKWGEQYF,TGTGCCAGCAGCGTGGGTAAATGGGGGGAGCAGTACTTC
.,few,TRBV19,TRBJ2-2,CASSISTADTGELFF,TGTGCCAGTAGTATTTCGACAGCTGACACCGGGGAGCTGTTTTTT
TRBD2,once,TRBV30,TRBJ2-3,CAWSPPSGRRDTQYF,TGTGCCTGGAGTCCCCCTAGCGGGAGGAGAGATACGCAGTATTTT
.,few,TRBV6-6,TRBJ1-5,CASSSFGQLSNQPQHF,TGTGCCAGCAGCTCCTTTGGACAGCTTAGCAATCAGCCCCAGCATTTT
.,.,TRBV7-7,TRBJ2-1,CASSLGGASYNEQFF,TGTGCCAGCAGCTTAGGCGGGGCCTCCTACAATGAGCAGTTCTTC
.,.,TRBV6-4,TRBJ2-7,CASSVPGLYF,TGTGCCAGCAGTGTGCCAGGACTGTACTTC
.,.,TRBV29-1,TRBJ2-1,CSVETTVSYNEQFF,TGCAGCGTTGAAACTACCGTCTCCTACAATGAGCAGTTCTTC
.,.,TRBV28,TRBJ2-4,CASTQRTKNIQYF,TGTGCCAGCACCCAGAGAACCAAAAACATTCAGTACTTC
.,.,TRBV7-9,TRBJ1-2,CASSLVGVTYGYTF,TGTGCCAGCAGCTTAGTGGGGGTGACCTATGGCTACACCTTC
.,.,TRBV6-5,TRBJ1-2,CASSQVPTANYGYTF,TGTGCCAGCAGCCAGGTCCCCACAGCGAACTATGGCTACACCTTC
.,.,TRBV9,TRBJ2-5,CASSVSAALSETQYF,TGTGCCAGCAGCGTATCGGCAGCACTATCAGAGACCCAGTACTTC
.,.,TRBV6-6,TRBJ2-2,CASSSPTGRGPGELFF,TGTGCCAGCAGTTCCCCGACAGGGAGGGGCCCCGGGGAGCTGTTTTTT
.,.,TRBV6-5,TRBJ2-3,CASSYVGSTDTQYF,TGTGCCAGCAGTTACGTCGGGAGCACAGATACGCAGTATTTT
TRBD1,.,TRBV29-1,TRBJ1-1,CSVDWRTGGAEAFF,TGCAGCGTTGATTGGAGGACAGGTGGGGCTGAAGCTTTCTTT
.,.,TRBV7-9,TRBJ1-1,CASSRAGSLNTEAFF,TGTGCCAGCAGCCGCGCGGGCAGCTTGAACACTGAAGCTTTCTTT
.,.,TRBV11-2,TRBJ2-2,CASSPLAAVGELFF,TGTGCCAGCAGCCCCTTAGCGGCGGTCGGGGAGCTGTTTTTT
.,once,TRBV2,TRBJ2-7,CASSELYEQYF,TGTGCCAGCAGTGAATTGTACGAGCAGTACTTC
.,few,TRBV2,TRBJ1-5,CASSVRGGPDQPQHF,TGTGCCAGCAGTGTGAGGGGAGGGCCTGATCAGCCCCAGCATTTT
TRBD2,.,TRBV9,TRBJ2-5,CASSVGEGRAREETQYF,TGTGCCAGCAGCGTAGGAGAGGGGAGGGCCCGGGAGGAGACCCAGTACTTC
TRBD2,.,TRBV27,TRBJ2-4,CASSSLAGVAKNIQYF,TGTGCCAGCAGTTCCCTAGCGGGGGTAGCCAAAAACATTCAGTACTTC
TRBD1,.,TRBV5-1,TRBJ2-7,CASSGRDSQGDYEQYF,TGCGCCAGCAGTGGAAGGGATTCTCAGGGGGACTACGAGCAGTACTTC
TRBD2,.,TRBV4-1,TRBJ2-5,CASSQGTSGIETQYF,TGCGCCAGCAGCCAAGGGACTAGCGGGATCGAGACCCAGTACTTC
.,.,TRBV29-1,TRBJ1-2,CSVDGGGYTF,TGCAGCGTTGATGGTGGAGGCTACACCTTC
.,.,TRBV5-1,TRBJ2-1,CASSGGGDFNEQFF,TGCGCCAGCAGCGGGGGAGGAGATTTCAATGAGCAGTTCTTC
TRBD2,.,TRBV30,TRBJ2-1,CAWVSSGTSYNEQFF,TGTGCCTGGGTGTCTAGCGGGACTTCCTACAATGAGCAGTTCTTC
.,.,TRBV30,TRBJ1-5,CAWMFAFYSNQPQHF,TGTGCCTGGATGTTTGCTTTTTATAGCAATCAGCCCCAGCATTTT
.,.,TRBV30,TRBJ2-5,CAWMTRGETQYF,TGTGCCTGGATGACGAGGGGAGAGACCCAGTACTTC
.,.,TRBV27,TRBJ2-5,CASSVYEGQETQYF,TGTGCCAGCAGTGTTTACGAGGGGCAAGAGACCCAGTACTTC
.,.,TRBV29-1,TRBJ2-5,CSVDYDQETQYF,TGCAGCGTGGACTACGACCAAGAGACCCAGTACTTC
.,few,TRBV29-1,TRBJ2-3,CSVDEGVGTDTQYF,TGCAGCGTTGATGAGGGAGTGGGCACAGATACGCAGTATTTT
.,.,TRBV25-1,TRBJ2-6,CASILSGANVLTF,TGTGCCAGCATCCTCTCTGGGGCCAACGTCCTGACTTTC
.,.,TRBV11-3,TRBJ1-2,CASSPRTVHDGYTF,TGTGCCAGCAGCCCCCGGACAGTCCACGATGGCTACACCTTC
.,.,TRBV20-1,TRBJ2-7,CSASTEEQYF,TGCAGTGCTTCGACCGAGGAGCAGTACTTC
.,few,TRBV14,TRBJ2-7,CASSYRLTAPTAYPYEQYF,TGTGCCAGCAGCTACCGACTAACCGCCCCTACAGCTTACCCCTACGAGCAGTACTTC
TRBD2,.,TRBV6-5,TRBJ2-2,CASSYSVLAGAGELFF,TGTGCCAGCAGTTACTCGGTACTAGCGGGAGCCGGGGAGCTGTTTTTT
.,.,TRBV13,TRBJ1-2,CASSIIAGYGYTF,TGTGCCAGCAGCATCATAGCAGGGTATGGCTACACCTTC
.,.,TRBV5-4,TRBJ2-7,CASSLAGPFREQYF,TGTGCCAGCAGCTTGGCTGGTCCGTTCCGCGAGCAGTACTTC
.,.,TRBV6-6,TRBJ2-7,CASSPYIHEQYF,TGTGCCAGCAGTCCCTATATCCACGAGCAGTACTTC
.,.,TRBV30,TRBJ1-3,CAWSSGNTIYF,TGTGCCTGGAGCTCTGGAAACACCATATATTTT
TRBD1,once,TRBV16,TRBJ2-1,CASSLRQGANEQFF,TGTGCCAGCAGCCTCCGACAGGGGGCTAATGAGCAGTTCTTC
.,.,TRBV30,TRBJ1-2,CAWVGLGYTF,TGTGCCTGGGTTGGGCTTGGCTACACCTTC
TRBD1,.,TRBV30,TRBJ1-5,CAWTRQGAQPQHF,TGTGCCTGGACCCGACAGGGGGCTCAGCCCCAGCATTTT
TRBD1,.,TRBV9,TRBJ2-7,CASSAVQGAVDEQYF,TGTGCCAGCAGCGCGGTCCAGGGGGCAGTGGACGAGCAGTACTTC
.,.,TRBV30,TRBJ2-7,CAWTSLGAASYEQYF,TGTGCCTGGACCTCTCTCGGGGCTGCTTCCTACGAGCAGTACTTC
.,.,TRBV30,TRBJ2-3,CAWSVLGGGRGTDTQYF,TGTGCCTGGAGTGTACTGGGAGGAGGAAGGGGCACAGATACGCAGTATTTT
.,few,TRBV10-3,TRBJ1-2,CAIGIRADYGYTF,TGTGCCATCGGTATCAGGGCGGACTATGGCTACACCTTC
TRBD1,.,TRBV19,TRBJ2-7,CASSSTGGNGEQYF,TGTGCCAGTAGTTCGACAGGGGGCAATGGCGAGCAGTACTTC
.,few,TRBV29-1,TRBJ1-3,CSAATSGNTIYF,TGCAGCGCCGCAACCTCTGGAAACACCATATATTTT
TRBD2,.,TRBV10-3,TRBJ2-2,CAIRRLAGQGTGELFF,TGTGCCATCAGAAGACTAGCGGGACAAGGAACCGGGGAGCTGTTTTTT